The 30 T cell receptor beta chains presented below share a single source sample, sequenced in a study of CD8+ T cells in alopecia areata. Extracted from the samples, RNA was reverse transcribed into cDNA to serve as the sequencing template. The assay was immunoSEQ multiplex PCR, and TCRdb's table has in-frame clones only and misses some. In total the sample includes 290,000 or so clones, none of them seen once. CD4, CD8alpha, NKG2D, NKG2ACE and other markers guided sorting of pooled cutaneous lymph node cells. Sample: CD4+ T cells sorted from a lymph node. These receptors originate from a C3H/HeJ mouse with alopecia areata. As its MHC haplotype, the strain has H2-k.

On this clone itself: Gene names and germline match the mouse. The missing CDR3 end, 4 residues past where the read stops, is filled in from the germline J gene. Other DNA sequences of this sample code for an identical CDR3. This chain uses TRBV19 with TRBJ1-1, with D possibly matching TRBD1 (6 bases). Looked up from germline, CDR1 is FNHDT and CDR2 is SITEND (reference sequence). The CDR3 extends over 14 amino acids. The germline V and J ends were trimmed by 1 base and 1 base, with 8 bases remaining between them. The covered CDR3 bases are TGTGCCAGCAGTATACGCAGGGGGAACACA. Its translation: CASSIRRGNT. The full CDR3 sequence reads CASSIRRGNTEVFF.

On this clone: The gene names here belong to mouse. The read ends 4 residues shy of where the CDR3 ends; the end is completed using the germline J gene. This same CDR3 is encoded by further DNA sequences in the sample. This chain uses TRBV5 with TRBJ2-2; the match to TRBD1 covers 7 bases. This CDR3 comprises 15 residues. V lost 1 base and J lost 2; bases outside the gene matches: 1. CDR1 and CDR2 (germline): LGHNA, YNLKQL (reference sequence). This chain's CDR3 is CASSQGQGNTGQLYF. The CDR3 bases that were read are TGTGCCAGCAGCCAAGGACAGGGTAACACCGGG.

Notes on this clone: These gene names are mouse names. The sequence runs out 4 residues before the end of the CDR3; the remainder is reconstructed from the germline J gene. V is TRBV3 and J is TRBJ2-5, with TRBD2 identical over 8 bases. The trim removed 2 bases at V and 0 bases at J, leaving 7 bases unmatched. CDR3 length equals 17 residues. Germline V CDR1 and CDR2: SNHLY, FYNGKV (reference sequence). The CDR3 DNA, read in part, is TGTGCCAGCAGCTTAAGGCCTGGGGGGTTTAACCAAGAC. It encodes CASSLRPGGFNQD. The full CDR3 is CASSLRPGGFNQDTQYF.

A word on this clone: Here the gene names and germline are mouse. The sequence runs out 4 residues before the end of the CDR3; the remainder is reconstructed from the germline J gene. This same CDR3 is encoded by further DNA sequences in the sample. J is TRBJ2-1 and V is TRBV31; 10 bases agree with TRBD2. The CDR3 has 14 residues. Losses at the gene ends were 1 base for V and 6 bases for J; bases not matched to a gene: 3. The germline CDR1 and CDR2 sequences are GKSSPN and SITVG. The part of the CDR3 DNA that was read is TGTGCCTGGAGTCCCGGGACTGGGGTTGCT. This encodes CAWSPGTGVA. The CDR3 in full is CAWSPGTGVAEQFF. Combining the CDR3 with reference TRBV31 and TRBJ2-1 gives the whole variable domain AQTIHQWPVAEIKAVGSPLSLGCTIKGKSSPNLYWYWQATGGTLQQLFYSITVGQVESVVQLNLSASRPKDDQFILSTEKLLLSHSGFYLCAWSPGTGVAEQFFGPGTRLTVL.

This clone came up a few times. Gene names follow the mouse nomenclature. The CDR3 extends 4 residues past the end of the read, so its final part is completed from the germline J gene. Other DNA sequences within the sample encode an identical CDR3. The J gene is TRBJ2-7, the V gene TRBV13-1; weak D call: TRBD2 (7 bases). Per the germline V gene, CDR1 is NSHNY and CDR2 is SYGAGN. This CDR3 is built from 14 residues. The sequenced part of the CDR3 DNA is TGTGCCAGCAGTGATGCTCTGGGGGCGTAT. It specifies CASSDALGAY. From start to end, the CDR3 is CASSDALGAYEQYF.

This clone was seen a handful of times. Mouse gene names and germline throughout. The CDR3 end lies 4 residues beyond the end of the read and is filled in from the germline J gene. This sequence joins TRBV17 and TRBJ2-1; 8 bases fit TRBD1. The V segment lost 2 bases and the J segment 5 bases; nucleotides outside the gene matches: 5. The germline gives CDR1 MNHDT, CDR2 YYDKIL. This CDR3 contains 15 residues. CDR3 DNA (partial): TGTGCTAGCAGTAGAAGACAGGGGCTGGATGCT. Its translation: CASSRRQGLDA. The full CDR3 reads CASSRRQGLDAEQFF.

Many counts were recorded for this clone. All gene names here are mouse names. The read ends 4 residues before the CDR3 terminus; that terminus is restored from the germline J gene. The chain carries TRBV13-1 and TRBJ1-2; the D gene is possibly TRBD1 (6 bases). Germline CDR1 NSHNY, CDR2 SYGAGN. Trimming stripped 3 bases from V and 3 bases from J, with 15 bases between. The CDR3 is made up of 15 amino acids. The sequenced CDR3 bases are TGTGCCAGCAGTGCCAGGGGAAGTTTGTACTCC. It yields the protein CASSARGSLYS. The whole CDR3 protein is CASSARGSLYSDYTF.

This clone was observed at least ten times. Gene names and germline refer to mouse. Read coverage stops 4 residues before the CDR3 terminus; the germline J gene supplies the remainder. The same CDR3 is also encoded by other DNA sequences in this sample. This chain links TRBV17 with TRBJ2-2, with 8 bases lining up with TRBD1. Per the germline V gene, CDR1 is MNHDT and CDR2 is YYDKIL. V was pared by 2 bases and J by 4 bases, with 0 bases of the junction left unmatched. CDR3 length: 14 amino acids. The DNA read from the CDR3 is TGTGCTAGCAGTAGAACAGGGGGCACCGGG. Its protein is CASSRTGGTG. The entire CDR3 protein is CASSRTGGTGQLYF.

Remarks on this clone: The genes and germline here are from mouse. The read gets to within 4 residues of the CDR3 end, and the germline J gene fills in the rest. The chain is built from TRBV17 and TRBJ2-4; the match to TRBD2 covers 8 bases. The germline V gene has CDR1 MNHDT and CDR2 YYDKIL. The CDR3 is made up of 16 amino acids. Germline trimming cut 1 base from V and 0 bases from J; bases unmatched to any gene: 3. The CDR3 sequence: CASSRGLGSSQNTLYF. The CDR3 bases that were read are TGTGCTAGCAGTAGAGGACTGGGGTCTAGTCAAAAC.

With regard to this clone: Mouse germline and gene names are used. The CDR3 end falls 4 residues outside the read, so it is completed with the germline J gene. The chain employs TRBV5 and TRBJ2-5; possibly TRBD2 for D (5 bases). The CDR3 contains 14 residues. CDR1 and CDR2 from the germline V gene are LGHNA and YNLKQL (reference sequence). CDR3 amino acids: CASSPRVGKDTQYF. The CDR3 DNA, read in part, is TGTGCCAGCAGCCCCCGGGTGGGGAAAGAC.

Remarks on this clone: Mouse gene names apply. The read falls 4 residues short of the CDR3 end, and the missing part is taken from the germline J gene. V and J are TRBV13-3 and TRBJ1-2; 8 bases match TRBD1. Germline V lookup: CDR1 NNHDY, CDR2 SYVADS. The CDR3 contains 14 residues. Trimming took 4 bases from V and 3 from J; bases not matched to a gene: 5. The covered CDR3 bases are TGTGCCAGCAGTCGACAGGGGTCGGACTCC. Its protein product is CASSRQGSDS. The entire CDR3 protein reads CASSRQGSDSDYTF.

This clone was observed a few times. Gene names are the mouse ones. The read falls 4 residues short of the CDR3 end, and the missing part is taken from the germline J gene. The chain recombines TRBV5 with TRBJ2-2; D gene unclear. V was clipped by 0 bases and J by 3 bases, with 5 bases between them. This CDR3 has 14 amino acids. Germline V lookup: CDR1 LGHNA, CDR2 YNLKQL (reference sequence). This CDR3 reads CASSQEGYTGQLYF. The part of the CDR3 DNA that was read is TGTGCCAGCAGCCAAGAGGGGTACACCGGG.

This clone was picked up a small number of times. Gene names refer to mouse genes. The read ends 4 residues before the CDR3 terminus; that terminus is restored from the germline J gene. This chain joins TRBV1 and TRBJ2-7; 8 bases are shared with TRBD2. The J segment lost 3 bases and the V segment lost 3 bases, leaving 7 bases of the junction unmatched. The CDR3 has 15 residues. From germline, CDR1 is NSQYPW and CDR2 LRSPGD (reference sequence). The CDR3 sequence: CTCSATWGAVYEQYF. CDR3 DNA, as far as it was read: TGCACCTGCAGTGCGACCTGGGGGGCCGTCTAT.

A remark on this clone: Possible read error: a much larger clone is one base away. Gene labels here are mouse ones. The read finishes 4 residues shy of the CDR3 end, and the germline J gene is used to complete it. Within the sample, other DNA sequences also encode this same CDR3. The chain joins TRBV13-2 to TRBJ1-2; D perhaps matches TRBD1 (6 bases). Germline V CDR1 and CDR2: NNHNN, SYGAGS (reference sequence). The CDR3 sequence is 14 residues long. V was cut by 1 base and J by 1 base, with 8 bases left in between. The part of the CDR3 DNA that was read is TGTGCCAGCGGTGATCCGGGACAAAACTCC. Residues: CASGDPGQNS. The entire CDR3 protein is CASGDPGQNSDYTF.

About this clone: The gene names given are mouse names. With the read ending 4 residues before the CDR3 end, the germline J gene is used to fill in that end. The chain couples TRBV13-1 to TRBJ2-3, with a weak D call TRBD1 (6 bases). Germline V gives CDR1 NSHNY, CDR2 SYGAGN. The CDR3 loop spans 14 amino acids. Deletions cut 3 bases from V and 3 bases from J, with 11 bases between. The CDR3 DNA, read in part, is TGTGCCAGCAGTGCGCCAGGGGAGGCAGAA. Translation gives CASSAPGEAE. The complete CDR3 sequence is CASSAPGEAETLYF.

For this clone: The gene names here belong to mouse. The DNA ends 4 residues before the CDR3 does, and the rest of the CDR3 is filled in from the germline J gene. The V and J genes are TRBV19 and TRBJ2-4, with D maybe TRBD2 (6 bases). The CDR3 has 12 residues. CDR1 is FNHDT, CDR2 SITEND, per germline (reference sequence). The CDR3 DNA, read in part, is TGTGCCAGCAGAGGGACTTCTAAC. Its translation: CASRGTSN. The full-length CDR3 reads as CASRGTSNTLYF.

In the case of this clone: Mouse names are used for the genes. CDR3 bases read: TGTGCCAGCAGCCCCCGGGACAGCTATAATTCGCCC. It codes for CASSPRDSYNSP. The entire CDR3 is CASSPRDSYNSPLYF. The J gene is TRBJ1-6, the V gene TRBV4; 7 positions agree with TRBD1. The CDR3 end lies 3 residues beyond the end of the read and is filled in from the germline J gene. TRBJ1-6 qualifies as an ORF whose function is uncertain. The CDR3 is 15 residues long. V shed 5 bases, J shed 3 bases, and the junction held 4 bases outside the gene matches. Germline V gene lookup returns CDR1 LGHDT and CDR2 YNNKQL (reference sequence).

This clone was counted only a few times. Mouse gene names apply. Sequencing ends 4 residues short of the CDR3 end; the germline J gene provides the rest. The chain uses TRBV13-1 and TRBJ2-3, with D possibly being TRBD2 (6 bases). Germline CDR1 NSHNY, CDR2 SYGAGN. The CDR3 loop spans 14 amino acids. V was clipped by 3 bases and J by 1 base, with 9 bases between them. The CDR3 loop is CASSGLARAETLYF. CDR3 bases read: TGTGCCAGCAGTGGACTGGCCCGTGCAGAA.

For this clone: Each gene name is a mouse one. The read halts 4 residues ahead of the CDR3 end, with the missing end drawn from the germline J gene. This chain links TRBV13-2 with TRBJ2-1; no reliable D call. CDR1 is NNHNN and CDR2 is SYGAGS in the germline V gene (reference sequence). The CDR3 is 15 amino acids. Trimming stripped 0 bases from V and 1 base from J, with 8 bases between. The part of the CDR3 DNA that was read is TGTGCCAGCGGTGATGCTGGCAAAAACTATGCT. This sequence encodes CASGDAGKNYA. The whole CDR3 sequence is CASGDAGKNYAEQFF.

Details on this clone: Germline and genes: mouse. Coverage ceases 4 residues before the CDR3 finishes, and the germline J gene fills in the end. This rearrangement joins TRBV19 to TRBJ1-2; no clear D gene. Trimming pared 7 bases from V and 0 bases from J, leaving 10 bases between. From germline, CDR1 is FNHDT and CDR2 SITEND (reference sequence). This CDR3 has 13 amino acids. The sequenced part of the CDR3 DNA is TGTGCCAGCCGAGCCAGTGCAAACTCC. Protein sequence: CASRASANS. From start to end, the CDR3 is CASRASANSDYTF.

About this clone itself: The genes and germline here are from mouse. Coverage ceases 4 residues before the CDR3 finishes, and the germline J gene fills in the end. The chain couples TRBV13-1 to TRBJ2-4, with a tentative D call TRBD1 (5 bases). The germline gives CDR1 NSHNY, CDR2 SYGAGN. This CDR3 has 12 amino acids. CDR3 DNA (partial): TGTGCCAGCAGTCAGGAGGGGAAC. Translation: CASSQEGN. The CDR3 reads in full as CASSQEGNTLYF.

This clone was recorded a few times. Gene and germline names: mouse. The CDR3 end is not reached by the read, which stops 4 residues before it; the germline J gene fills it in. Additional DNA sequences in this sample encode the identical CDR3. The chain uses TRBV13-2 and TRBJ2-7; TRBD2 matches at 11 bases. Germline loops: CDR1 NNHNN, CDR2 SYGAGS (reference sequence). The CDR3 sequence is 14 residues long. CDR3 DNA (partial): TGTGCCAGCGGTCCGGGACTGGGGGTTTAT. Protein sequence: CASGPGLGVY. The CDR3 in full is CASGPGLGVYEQYF.

As for this clone: Gene names refer to mouse genes. The read halts 3 residues ahead of the CDR3 end, with the missing end drawn from the germline J gene. Other nucleotide sequences in the sample specify the same CDR3. This chain uses TRBV13-1 with TRBJ1-6, with a possible D match to TRBD1 (5 bases). TRBJ1-6 is classed as an ORF, of uncertain function. The CDR3 contains 14 residues. Trimming left V 5 bases short and J 6 bases short, with 12 bases between. The germline gives CDR1 NSHNY, CDR2 SYGAGN. The sequenced CDR3 bases are TGTGCCAGCAGCGGGACGGGGGGTAATTCGCCC. Translated: CASSGTGGNSP. The entire CDR3 protein reads CASSGTGGNSPLYF.

This clone was found many times. Gene and germline names: mouse. The read falls 4 residues short of the CDR3 end, and the missing part is taken from the germline J gene. Other DNA sequences in the sample encode the same CDR3. This chain uses TRBV1 with TRBJ2-1, with a tentative D call TRBD1 (6 bases). The V and J ends lost 4 bases and 5 bases respectively, with 6 bases between them. Per germline, CDR1 NSQYPW and CDR2 LRSPGD (reference sequence). This CDR3 is 12 amino acids long. The CDR3 DNA, read in part, is TGCACCTGCAGTGGGACAGATGCT. This encodes CTCSGTDA. The complete CDR3 sequence is CTCSGTDAEQFF.

With regard to this clone: Each gene name is a mouse one. The CDR3 end lies 4 residues beyond the end of the read and is filled in from the germline J gene. The gene calls are TRBV13-1 and TRBJ2-2; 7 positions match TRBD1. J gave up 4 bases and V 4 bases, and 7 bases lay outside the gene matches. CDR3 length: 15 amino acids. CDR1 is NSHNY and CDR2 is SYGAGN in the germline V gene. The CDR3 DNA, read in part, is TGTGCCAGCAGTCTACAGGGGTCGGGCACCGGG. This encodes CASSLQGSGTG. In full, the CDR3 is CASSLQGSGTGQLYF.

This clone was detected many times. Mouse names are used for the genes. The sequenced fragment ends 4 residues before the CDR3 boundary, so the rest is inferred from the germline J gene. This specimen includes other DNA sequences encoding the same CDR3. The rearrangement uses TRBV5 and TRBJ2-2; possibly TRBD1 or TRBD2 for D (6 bases each). The CDR3 has 15 residues. Germline CDR1 reads LGHNA; CDR2 reads YNLKQL (reference sequence). V shed 0 bases and J shed 3 bases, with 8 bases lying between them. The CDR3 sequence: CASSQEGADTGQLYF. CDR3 DNA (partial): TGTGCCAGCAGCCAAGAGGGGGCGGACACCGGG.

This clone was recorded a few times. All gene names here are mouse names. The sequence runs out 4 residues before the end of the CDR3; the remainder is reconstructed from the germline J gene. The J gene is TRBJ2-1, the V gene TRBV13-3; D possibly corresponds to TRBD2 (7 bases). There are 14 residues in the CDR3. The germline V gene encodes CDR1 NNHDY and CDR2 SYVADS. Trimming removed 2 bases from V and 5 bases from J, with 11 bases in between. Partial CDR3 DNA: TGTGCCAGCAGTGAAGGGGGGGGAGATGCT. Translation gives CASSEGGGDA. The complete CDR3 reads CASSEGGGDAEQFF.

This clone occurred a few times. Gene names follow the mouse nomenclature. The read gets to within 4 residues of the CDR3 end, and the germline J gene fills in the rest. The V call is TRBV19, the J call TRBJ2-1; 9 positions agree with TRBD2. CDR1 FNHDT and CDR2 SITEND come from the germline V gene (reference sequence). The trim removed 6 bases at V and 3 bases at J, leaving 4 bases unmatched. The CDR3 loop spans 14 amino acids. The CDR3: CASKPTGGYAEQFF. The sequenced part of the CDR3 DNA is TGTGCCAGCAAGCCGACTGGGGGCTATGCT.

This clone was recorded a few times. Gene names are mouse gene names. With the read ending 4 residues before the CDR3 end, the germline J gene is used to fill in that end. The chain links TRBV5 to TRBJ2-2; TRBD1 matches 7 bases. CDR3 length: 15 amino acids. Germline values: CDR1 LGHNA, CDR2 YNLKQL (reference sequence). V trimming: 4 bases; J trimming: 4 bases; junction bases outside the gene matches: 6. This chain's CDR3 is CASSPPTGPTGQLYF. The sequenced CDR3 bases are TGTGCCAGCAGCCCTCCGACAGGGCCCACCGGG.

On this clone itself: This may be a read error: a much more frequent sequence differs by one nucleotide. The gene names given are mouse names. The read stops 4 residues short of the end of the CDR3; the missing end is completed from the germline J gene. The rearrangement links TRBV2 to TRBJ2-1; TRBD1 is a possible D gene (5 bases). The ends were cut back, 1 base at V and 1 base at J, with 5 bases in the middle. The CDR3 totals 14 residues. Germline loops: CDR1 LGHNA, CDR2 YSYQKL. CDR3 amino acids: CASSQGTNYAEQFF. CDR3 bases read: TGTGCCAGCAGCCAAGGGACAAACTATGCT.